A single sample gave rise to the 11 T cell receptor beta chains below, sequenced in a study of control samples from healthy donors and cancer patients. This table comes from immunoSEQ multiplex PCR, and its TCRdb copy is limited to in-frame clones, with some not included. The table shows around 130,000 clones, with approximately 87% occurring only once. Source material: blood. These receptors were taken from a man younger than 40 in good health.

J is TRBJ1-2 and V is TRBV24-1; D gene unclear. V dropped 5 bases and J dropped 2 bases, with 5 bases sitting between them. The CDR3 is made up of 12 amino acids. Germline V gene data show CDR1 as KGHDR and CDR2 as SFDVKD. DNA of the CDR3: TGTGCCACCAGTGTGGGAAACTATGGCTACACCTTC. Translated, it gives CATSVGNYGYTF.

CDR3 nucleotides: TGTGCCAGCAGCGAACAGGGGGCTGGGGAGACCCAGTACTTC. This translates into CASSEQGAGETQYF. V is TRBV2 and J is TRBJ2-5, with TRBD1 matching 9 bases. The CDR3 is 14 amino acids. V dropped 6 bases and J dropped 5; count of bases not matched to a gene: 7. Looked up from germline, CDR1 is SNHLY and CDR2 is FYNNEI.

The chain couples TRBV6-1 to TRBJ1-1; D is uncertain. Germline V gives CDR1 MNHNS, CDR2 SASEGT. V was cut by 2 bases and J by 11 bases, with 12 bases left in between. The CDR3 extends over 12 amino acids. The CDR3 DNA is TGTGCCAGCAGTGAACAAGGGATTGACGCTTTCTTT. Residues: CASSEQGIDAFF.

DNA for the CDR3: TGTGCCTGGAGCTTAACCAGCTCTGGGGCCAACGTCCTGACTTTC. Translated: CAWSLTSSGANVLTF. J is TRBJ2-6 and V is TRBV30; no firm D call. The germline V gene encodes CDR1 GTSNPN and CDR2 SVGIG (reference sequence). Trimming cost V 3 bases and J 0 bases, with 9 bases left between them. The CDR3 contains 15 residues.

Comments on this clone: Germline is not matched at one junction end, which may reflect a read error. The V and J genes are TRBV2 and TRBJ2-1, with TRBD2 identical over 11 bases. CDR3 length equals 16 residues. CDR1 and CDR2 (germline): SNHLY, FYNNEI. CDR3 sequence (DNA): TGTGCCAGCAGCCCTCTGACTAGCGGGACCTACAGTGAGCAGTTCTTC. Its protein product is CASSPLTSGTYSEQFF. The entire variable domain, with the rest obtained from reference TRBV2 and TRBJ2-1, is as follows: EPEVTQTPSHQVTQMGQEVILRCVPISNHLYFYWYRQILGQKVEFLVSFYNNEISEKSEIFDDQFSVERPDGSNFTLKIRSTKLEDSAMYFCASSPLTSGTYSEQFFGPGTRLTVL.

V is TRBV19 and J is TRBJ1-2, with TRBD1 as a possible D gene (6 bases). There are 13 residues in the CDR3. Trimming stripped 9 bases from V and 5 bases from J, with 16 bases between. Germline V gene sequence: CDR1 LNHDA, CDR2 SQIVND (reference sequence). The CDR3 coding sequence is TGTGCCAGCCGACCACAGGGCAAGTATGGCTACACCTTC. Translated, it gives CASRPQGKYGYTF.

The J gene is TRBJ1-4, the V gene TRBV5-1, with unresolved D. This CDR3 contains 14 residues. Germline CDR1 reads SGHRS; CDR2 reads YFSETQ. V lost 4 bases and J lost 4, with 11 bases in between. CDR3 sequence: CASSVQPNNEKLFF. The DNA for the CDR3 is TGCGCCAGCAGCGTACAGCCCAATAATGAAAAACTGTTTTTT.

Turning to this clone: One end of the junction is discordant with germline, which a read error may explain. This chain joins TRBV27 and TRBJ1-5; 7 bases match TRBD1. CDR1 and CDR2 (germline): MNHEY, SMNVEV (reference sequence). CDR3 length: 16 residues. CDR3 sequence reads: CASSLSRGVSNQPQHF. The CDR3, as DNA: TGTGCCAGCAGTCTATCCAGGGGGGTGAGCAATCAGCCCCAGCATTTT.

This chain joins TRBV11-3 and TRBJ1-2, with D unclear. The V end was cut by 6 bases, the J end by 2 bases, with 10 bases between. The CDR3 totals 13 residues. Germline lookup yields CDR1 SGHNT and CDR2 YENEEA. The CDR3 coding sequence is TGTGCCAGCAGTAGAGGCTTGAACTATGGCTACACCTTC. Amino acids: CASSRGLNYGYTF.

V is TRBV3-1 (or the pseudogene TRBV3-2) and J is TRBJ1-6; D gene unclear. Germline CDR1 is LGHDT and CDR2 is YNNKEL (reference sequence). Trimming left V 4 bases short and J 0 bases short, with 10 bases between. CDR3 size: 16 residues. Here the CDR3 reads CASSPKGSSYNSPLHF. The CDR3 DNA follows: TGTGCCAGCAGCCCCAAGGGTAGCTCCTATAATTCACCCCTCCACTTT.

The chain has TRBV30 and TRBJ1-5, with D possibly TRBD1 on 5 matching bases. With 2 bases removed from V and 5 bases from J, the gap between germline ends came to 10 bases. Germline CDR1 GTSNPN, CDR2 SVGIG (reference sequence). This CDR3 has 13 residues. CDR3: CAWSSGRDQPQHF. The CDR3 bases are TGTGCCTGGAGTTCAGGGAGGGATCAGCCCCAGCATTTT.